A selection of T cell receptor beta chains follows, all from one sample in a study of blood T cell repertoires in COVID-19. Using immunoSEQ multiplex PCR, the repertoire was profiled, and TCRdb retains in-frame clones only, with some absent. Here the sample spans some 260,000 clones, about 89% being singletons. Sequencing was done on a sample of PBMCs or T cells enriched from blood (not recorded which). The origin of the receptors is a man aged 40-55 years who had recovered from COVID-19. The CDR3 runs from the conserved cysteine through the conserved F or W. A D gene is named only where the DNA matches it firmly.

cdr3_aa: CASSLAMGEAFF
d_call: .
v_call: TRBV7-9

cdr3_aa: CASSLWRFLYHEQYF
d_call: .
v_call: TRBV27

cdr3_aa: CASSPPGFYGNQPQHF
d_call: .
v_call: TRBV28

cdr3_aa: CASSARDRGRGNTEAFF
d_call: TRBD1
v_call: TRBV6-1

cdr3_aa: CASGADRGDQPQHF
d_call: TRBD1
v_call: TRBV6-5

cdr3_aa: CASSSRLAGGGTDTQYF
d_call: TRBD2
v_call: TRBV5-4

cdr3_aa: CASSLSRSYNEQFF
d_call: .
v_call: TRBV7-2

cdr3_aa: CASSLRQGDSPLHF
d_call: TRBD1
v_call: TRBV27

cdr3_aa: CASSERVASVTQYF
d_call: .
v_call: TRBV2

cdr3_aa: CASSLFPAGRGQAYEQYF
d_call: .
v_call: TRBV11-3

cdr3_aa: CASSRPGTSFHTQYF
d_call: TRBD2
v_call: TRBV11-1

cdr3_aa: CASSGTGGGVDNEQFF
d_call: TRBD1
v_call: TRBV9

cdr3_aa: CASSEGRGQGRNQPQHF
d_call: .
v_call: TRBV7-9

cdr3_aa: CASSQDRQGDQYF
d_call: .
v_call: TRBV4-2

cdr3_aa: CASSLVLGSSYEQYF
d_call: .
v_call: TRBV7-9

cdr3_aa: CATSPQNFGSTGELFF
d_call: .
v_call: TRBV15

cdr3_aa: CASSPGLAGAGELFF
d_call: TRBD2
v_call: TRBV18

cdr3_aa: CASSPPGLADGTEAFF
d_call: .
v_call: TRBV18

cdr3_aa: CASSEYRDQPQHF
d_call: .
v_call: TRBV10-1

cdr3_aa: CASTDSRLSGNTIYF
d_call: .
v_call: TRBV25-1

cdr3_aa: CASSSREANTEAFF
d_call: .
v_call: TRBV13

cdr3_aa: CASRLGQGIDDFF
d_call: TRBD1
v_call: TRBV12-3/TRBV12-4

cdr3_aa: CASSLDSYNEQFF
d_call: .
v_call: TRBV7-3

cdr3_aa: CASSIGSTGELFF
d_call: .
v_call: TRBV7-8

cdr3_aa: CASSKGMGDYSNQPQHF
d_call: .
v_call: TRBV19

cdr3_aa: CASSQRPGQISGNTIYF
d_call: .
v_call: TRBV4-3

cdr3_aa: CATSRDPNRVGSPLHF
d_call: .
v_call: TRBV15

cdr3_aa: CASSSGGNEQFF
d_call: .
v_call: TRBV7-4

cdr3_aa: CASSVGRGKRDIQYF
d_call: .
v_call: TRBV9

cdr3_aa: CASSSLLAGGSTYEQYF
d_call: TRBD2
v_call: TRBV19

cdr3_aa: CASSYSVGSGNTIYF
d_call: .
v_call: TRBV6-5

cdr3_aa: CASSNLRGYNEQFF
d_call: .
v_call: TRBV11-2

cdr3_aa: CASSQVTSTDTQYF
d_call: .
v_call: TRBV3-1/TRBV3-2

cdr3_aa: CASSQTGTGYNEQFF
d_call: TRBD1
v_call: TRBV6-5

cdr3_aa: CAWSTGQGLREQFF
d_call: TRBD1
v_call: TRBV30

cdr3_aa: CASSLAGGSFQETQYF
d_call: .
v_call: TRBV5-1

cdr3_aa: CASSPGLQGANTGELFF
d_call: TRBD1
v_call: TRBV9

cdr3_aa: CASSPTQGVYGYTF
d_call: TRBD1
v_call: TRBV27

cdr3_aa: CASSRDRQETQYF
d_call: .
v_call: TRBV2

cdr3_aa: CASSIARVPYEQYF
d_call: .
v_call: TRBV19

cdr3_aa: CASTERADSGNTIYF
d_call: .
v_call: TRBV7-6

cdr3_aa: CASSSGLLSSNQPQHF
d_call: .
v_call: TRBV7-6

cdr3_aa: CSVDESGKNIQYF
d_call: .
v_call: TRBV29-1

cdr3_aa: CASSAPGQATLHSPLHF
d_call: TRBD1
v_call: TRBV4-1

cdr3_aa: CATSLAGLETQYF
d_call: TRBD2
v_call: TRBV24-1

cdr3_aa: CASSLLGGSPNEKLFF
d_call: .
v_call: TRBV11-3

cdr3_aa: CASSLLPGGMRTQYF
d_call: TRBD1
v_call: TRBV27

cdr3_aa: CASTGTGGGGGELFF
d_call: TRBD1
v_call: TRBV5-1

cdr3_aa: CASSLGGKAYEQYF
d_call: .
v_call: TRBV7-3

cdr3_aa: CASSDSGQGAGGELFF
d_call: TRBD1
v_call: TRBV6-4

cdr3_aa: CASSFLRGPNEKLFF
d_call: TRBD1
v_call: TRBV14

cdr3_aa: CASSSREYTDTQYF
d_call: TRBD2
v_call: TRBV7-8

cdr3_aa: CATSRDRAGGVREQFF
d_call: TRBD2
v_call: TRBV15

cdr3_aa: CASSRLAGYEQYF
d_call: TRBD2
v_call: TRBV7-8

cdr3_aa: CANSSLSYTQYF
d_call: .
v_call: TRBV6-5

cdr3_aa: CASSYLRGGPSYEQYF
d_call: TRBD2
v_call: TRBV6-2/TRBV6-3

cdr3_aa: CAWSVQGAQGYTF
d_call: TRBD1
v_call: TRBV30

cdr3_aa: CASSDSDQGLNTGELFF
d_call: .
v_call: TRBV21-1

cdr3_aa: CASSVAAGASPEQYF
d_call: TRBD2
v_call: TRBV9

cdr3_aa: CASSPRSRDSRF
d_call: TRBD1
v_call: TRBV9